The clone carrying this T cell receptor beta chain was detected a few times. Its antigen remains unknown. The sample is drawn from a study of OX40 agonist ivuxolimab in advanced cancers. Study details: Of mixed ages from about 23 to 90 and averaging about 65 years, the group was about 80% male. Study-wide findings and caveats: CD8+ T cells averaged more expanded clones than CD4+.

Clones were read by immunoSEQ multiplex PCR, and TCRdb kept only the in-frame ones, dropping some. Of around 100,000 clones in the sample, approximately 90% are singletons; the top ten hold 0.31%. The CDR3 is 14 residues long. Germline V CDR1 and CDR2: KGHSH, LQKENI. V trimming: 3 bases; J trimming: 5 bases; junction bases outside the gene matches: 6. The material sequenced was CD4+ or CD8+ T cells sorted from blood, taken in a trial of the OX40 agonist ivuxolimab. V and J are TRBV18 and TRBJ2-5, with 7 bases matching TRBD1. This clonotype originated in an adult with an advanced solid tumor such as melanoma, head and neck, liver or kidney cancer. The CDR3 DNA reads TGTGCCAGCTCACCCCGGACAGGAGAGGAGACCCAGTACTTC. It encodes CASSPRTGEETQYF.